These T cell receptor beta chains were read from a single sample in a study of blood T cell repertoires in COVID-19. Libraries were prepared by immunoSEQ multiplex PCR; TCRdb keeps only in-frame clonotypes and omits some of them. The table has a few hundred thousand clones, 70% to 90% seen once; the top ten hold under 8%. The sequencing input was PBMCs or T cells enriched from blood (not recorded which). The receptors shown here come from a woman between 45 and 60 years old who had been exposed to COVID-19. The CDR3 runs from the conserved cysteine through the conserved F or W. Fields, in order: V gene, clone size, J gene, CDR3 protein. Only part of the rows carry a size: once, few, many, or a class if the clone is expanded.

V gene: TRBV28
clone size: .
J gene: TRBJ1-4
CDR3 protein: CASSLNSRIENEKLFF

V gene: TRBV21-1
clone size: .
J gene: TRBJ1-5
CDR3 protein: CAIHGGQPQHF

V gene: TRBV5-4
clone size: .
J gene: TRBJ2-3
CDR3 protein: CASSLGPSRDTQYF

V gene: TRBV4-1
clone size: .
J gene: TRBJ2-7
CDR3 protein: CASSQPGQGYEQYF

V gene: TRBV7-9
clone size: .
J gene: TRBJ1-2
CDR3 protein: CASSRAGFYGYTF

V gene: TRBV7-7
clone size: .
J gene: TRBJ2-7
CDR3 protein: CASSLTGVSEQYF

V gene: TRBV3-1/TRBV3-2
clone size: .
J gene: TRBJ1-3
CDR3 protein: CASSQERGNTIYF

V gene: TRBV29-1
clone size: .
J gene: TRBJ2-3
CDR3 protein: CSVEDPSSTDTQYF

V gene: TRBV18
clone size: .
J gene: TRBJ2-3
CDR3 protein: CASSLRDLHTDTQYF

V gene: TRBV15
clone size: .
J gene: TRBJ1-5
CDR3 protein: CATSRESGARQPQHF

V gene: TRBV19
clone size: once
J gene: TRBJ2-7
CDR3 protein: CASSYSAGTGATEQYF

V gene: TRBV7-8
clone size: .
J gene: TRBJ2-2
CDR3 protein: CASTLLKDYRNTGELFF

V gene: TRBV19
clone size: few
J gene: TRBJ1-1
CDR3 protein: CASSISRVQGEAFF

V gene: TRBV7-2
clone size: few
J gene: TRBJ2-1
CDR3 protein: CASSLTAGRSSYNEQFF

V gene: TRBV6-5
clone size: .
J gene: TRBJ1-1
CDR3 protein: CASRKEGGLAEAFF

V gene: TRBV10-3
clone size: .
J gene: TRBJ2-7
CDR3 protein: CAIRLAGGHEQYF

V gene: TRBV9
clone size: few
J gene: TRBJ2-3
CDR3 protein: CASSVVGGLTSTDTQYF

V gene: TRBV6-5
clone size: .
J gene: TRBJ2-1
CDR3 protein: CAIPRDRAYNEQFF

V gene: TRBV10-3
clone size: .
J gene: TRBJ1-5
CDR3 protein: CAISESGAAQPQHF

V gene: TRBV5-1
clone size: .
J gene: TRBJ2-1
CDR3 protein: CASSLIGTSGGPFYSYNEQFF